Shown below are 8 T cell receptor beta chains from a single sample sequenced in a study of blood T cell repertoires in COVID-19. Assay: immunoSEQ multiplex PCR; the TCRdb copy retains only in-frame clones and omits some. The sample holds some 390,000 clones, approximately 90% seen once. The sequenced sample was peripheral blood. These receptors all come from a woman between 35 and 50 years old with COVID-19, enrolled during active disease.

The genes are TRBV3-1 (or the pseudogene TRBV3-2) and TRBJ2-1; the match to TRBD2 covers 9 bases. Germline CDR1 is LGHDT and CDR2 is YNNKEL (reference sequence). V lost 4 bases to trimming and J lost 6 bases; unmatched junction nucleotides: 13. The CDR3 sequence is 17 residues long. CDR3 in DNA: TGTGCCAGCAGCCCTCGGGCTAGCGGGACTCCTGGCAATGAGCAGTTCTTC. Protein product: CASSPRASGTPGNEQFF.

This clone was recorded many times. V usage is TRBV2 and J usage is TRBJ1-5; 11 positions match TRBD1. CDR3 size: 15 residues. Germline CDR1 and CDR2: SNHLY and FYNNEI. V trimming: 1 base; J trimming: 5 bases; junction bases outside the gene matches: 1. CDR3: CASSEGTGGYQPQHF. The DNA for the CDR3 is TGTGCCAGCAGTGAAGGGACAGGGGGCTATCAGCCCCAGCATTTT.

To note about this clone: Other DNA sequences from this sample encode an identical CDR3 as well. The chain combines TRBV27 with TRBJ1-2, with a tentative D call TRBD1 (6 bases). This CDR3 has 12 amino acids. Germline V CDR1 and CDR2: MNHEY, SMNVEV (reference sequence). The V and J ends lost 3 bases and 5 bases respectively, with 7 bases between them. For the CDR3, the DNA is TGTGCCAGCAGTTTCCAGGGGTATGGCTACACCTTC. Translation gives CASSFQGYGYTF.

This chain connects TRBV28 to TRBJ1-1; 9 bases are a match to TRBD1. The ends lost 5 bases at V and 6 bases at J; junction bases unmatched: 10. The CDR3 extends over 15 amino acids. Looked up from germline, CDR1 is MDHEN and CDR2 is SYDVKM. The chain's CDR3 is CASSLRTGATAEAFF. DNA of the CDR3: TGTGCCAGCAGTCTTCGGACAGGGGCCACGGCTGAAGCTTTCTTT.

V usage is TRBV9 and J usage is TRBJ2-5; D is uncertain. Per the germline V gene, CDR1 is SGDLS and CDR2 is YYNGEE. This CDR3 comprises 12 residues. V dropped 4 bases and J dropped 7 bases, with 11 bases sitting between them. The CDR3 sequence is CASSQTGGTQYF. CDR3 nucleotides: TGTGCCAGCAGCCAAACTGGCGGGACCCAGTACTTC.

This chain connects TRBV15 to TRBJ2-7; D perhaps matches TRBD1 (6 bases). Trimming took 1 base from V and 0 from J, leaving 10 bases between them. Germline CDR1 reads LNHNV; CDR2 reads YYDKDF (reference sequence). This CDR3 region has 15 residues. The CDR3 sequence is CATSRGWDTSYEQYF. The CDR3 region has the DNA TGTGCCACCAGCAGAGGGTGGGACACCTCCTACGAGCAGTACTTC.

In regard to this clone: The germline gene is not matched at one end of the junction; a read error may be the cause. The J gene is TRBJ1-2, the V gene TRBV7-2; 7 bases align to TRBD1. Per the germline V gene, CDR1 is SGHTA and CDR2 is FQGNSA. CDR3 length: 13 residues. The CDR3 loop is CASGFSDRDGYTF. CDR3 coding DNA: TGTGCCAGCGGCTTCTCAGACAGGGATGGCTACACCTTC. Variable domain in full (rest from reference TRBV7-2 and TRBJ1-2): GAGVSQSPSNKVTEKGKDVELRCDPISGHTALYWYRQSLGQGLEFLIYFQGNSAPDKSGLPSDRFSAERTGGSVSTLTIQRTQQEDSAVYLCASGFSDRDGYTFGSGTRLTVV.

V usage is TRBV27 and J usage is TRBJ2-3, with 7 bases lining up with TRBD2. This CDR3 comprises 15 residues. The junction had 6 bases not matched to a gene; V was cut back by 2 bases and J by 4 bases. Germline V gives CDR1 MNHEY, CDR2 SMNVEV (reference sequence). CDR3 sequence (DNA): TGTGCCAGCAGTTTACGCGGCGGGAGTCCAGATACGCAGTATTTT. This sequence encodes CASSLRGGSPDTQYF.